This record covers a single T cell receptor (beta chain). Original processing methods: Reference gene primers were amplified, and this amplification served to estimate nucleated cell counts. TCRdb keeps only in-frame clones here, not all; method: immunoSEQ multiplex PCR. V and J calls and clone size are given by that table; D and trimming were obtained from the DNA. This table has about 87,000 clones, less than 95% appearing once. V shed 3 bases and J shed 1 base, with 10 bases lying between them. The length of the CDR3 is 15 residues. Germline assignment: CDR1 MNHNY and CDR2 SVGAGI (reference sequence). The sample comes from a study of blood T cell repertoires in COVID-19. For the study at large: Nucleic acid was either cDNA or gDNA, and it came from T cells, B-cell-depleted T cells, or PBMCs.

The Seattle patients joined while their infection was active and were tracked longitudinally afterward. The receptor comes from a young man with COVID-19, enrolled during active disease. The sequencing input was peripheral blood. The rearrangement links TRBV6-6 to TRBJ1-5, with D possibly TRBD1 on 5 matching bases. The CDR3 DNA follows: TGTGCCAGCAGTTATGCAGGGAACAGCAATCAGCCCCAGCATTTT. Encoded protein: CASSYAGNSNQPQHF.